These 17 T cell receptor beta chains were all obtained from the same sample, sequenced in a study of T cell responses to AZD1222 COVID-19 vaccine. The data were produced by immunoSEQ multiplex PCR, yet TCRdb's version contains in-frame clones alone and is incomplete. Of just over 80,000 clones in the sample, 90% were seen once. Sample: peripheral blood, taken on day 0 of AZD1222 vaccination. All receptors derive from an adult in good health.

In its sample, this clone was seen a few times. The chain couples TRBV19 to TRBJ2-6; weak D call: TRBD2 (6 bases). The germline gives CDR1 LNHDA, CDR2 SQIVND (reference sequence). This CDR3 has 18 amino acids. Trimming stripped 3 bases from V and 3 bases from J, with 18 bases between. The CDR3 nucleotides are TGTGCCAGTAGTATCGGACACGGGGGTGGGAATGGGGCCAACGTCCTGACTTTC. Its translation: CASSIGHGGGNGANVLTF.

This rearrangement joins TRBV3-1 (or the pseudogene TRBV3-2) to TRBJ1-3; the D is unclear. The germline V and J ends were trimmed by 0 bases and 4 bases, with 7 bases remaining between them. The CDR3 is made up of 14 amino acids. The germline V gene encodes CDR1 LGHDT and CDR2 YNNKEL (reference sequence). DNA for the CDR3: TGTGCCAGCAGCCAAGATTGGGAGGGAAACACCATATATTTT. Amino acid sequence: CASSQDWEGNTIYF.

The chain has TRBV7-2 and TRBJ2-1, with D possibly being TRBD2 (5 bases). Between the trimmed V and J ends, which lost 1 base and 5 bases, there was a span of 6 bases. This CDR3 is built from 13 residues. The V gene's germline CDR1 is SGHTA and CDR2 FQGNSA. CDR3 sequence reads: CASSLVRDNEQFF. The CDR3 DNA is TGTGCCAGCAGCTTAGTGCGGGACAATGAGCAGTTCTTC.

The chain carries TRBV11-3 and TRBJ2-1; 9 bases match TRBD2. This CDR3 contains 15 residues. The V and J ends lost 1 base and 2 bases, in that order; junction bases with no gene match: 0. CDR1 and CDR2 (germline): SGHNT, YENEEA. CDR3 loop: CASSLASGTYNEQFF. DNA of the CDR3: TGTGCCAGCAGCTTAGCTAGCGGGACCTACAATGAGCAGTTCTTC.

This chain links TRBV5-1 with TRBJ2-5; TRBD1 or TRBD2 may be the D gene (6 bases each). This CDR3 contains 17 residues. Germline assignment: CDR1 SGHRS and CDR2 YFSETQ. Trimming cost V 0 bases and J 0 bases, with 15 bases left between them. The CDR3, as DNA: TGCGCCAGCAGCTTGGCCCCCTCGGGGGCCTACCAAGAGACCCAGTACTTC. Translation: CASSLAPSGAYQETQYF.

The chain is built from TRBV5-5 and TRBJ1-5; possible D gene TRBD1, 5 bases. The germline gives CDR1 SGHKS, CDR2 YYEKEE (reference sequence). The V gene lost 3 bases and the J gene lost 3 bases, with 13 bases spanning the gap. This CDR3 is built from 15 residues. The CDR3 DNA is TGTGCCAGCAGCTACGGGGCGCAATTCAATCAGCCCCAGCATTTT. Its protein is CASSYGAQFNQPQHF.

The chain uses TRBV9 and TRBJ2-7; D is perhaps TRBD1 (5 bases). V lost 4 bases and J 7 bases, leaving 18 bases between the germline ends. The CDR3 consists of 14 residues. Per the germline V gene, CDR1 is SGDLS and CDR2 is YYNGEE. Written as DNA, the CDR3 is TGTGCCAGCAGCCCGTCGCAGGGTAACAGAGAGCAGTACTTC. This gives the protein CASSPSQGNREQYF.

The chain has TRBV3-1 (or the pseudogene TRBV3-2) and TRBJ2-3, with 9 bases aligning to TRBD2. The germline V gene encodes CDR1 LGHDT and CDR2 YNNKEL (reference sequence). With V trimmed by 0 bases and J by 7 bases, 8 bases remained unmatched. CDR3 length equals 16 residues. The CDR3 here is CASSQEGGGAVYTQYF. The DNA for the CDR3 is TGTGCCAGCAGCCAAGAAGGCGGGGGGGCCGTATATACGCAGTATTTT.

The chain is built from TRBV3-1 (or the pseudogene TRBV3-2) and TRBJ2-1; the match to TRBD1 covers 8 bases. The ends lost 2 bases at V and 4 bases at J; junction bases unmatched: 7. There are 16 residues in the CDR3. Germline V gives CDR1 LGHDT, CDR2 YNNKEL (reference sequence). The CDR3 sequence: CASSQRGQVIYNEQFF. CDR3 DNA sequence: TGTGCCAGCAGCCAACGGGGACAGGTGATATACAATGAGCAGTTCTTC.

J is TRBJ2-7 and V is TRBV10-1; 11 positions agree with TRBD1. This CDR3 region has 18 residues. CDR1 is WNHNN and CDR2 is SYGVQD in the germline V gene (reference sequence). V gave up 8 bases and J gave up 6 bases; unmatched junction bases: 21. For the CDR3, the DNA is TGCGCCAGCCCCGGTTTCCGGGGCCCGGACAGGGGGCGCCTCGAGCAGTACTTC. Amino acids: CASPGFRGPDRGRLEQYF.

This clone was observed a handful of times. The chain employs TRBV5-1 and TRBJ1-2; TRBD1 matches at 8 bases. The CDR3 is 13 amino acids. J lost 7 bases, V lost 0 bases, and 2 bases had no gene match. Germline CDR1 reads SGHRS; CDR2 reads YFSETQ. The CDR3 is CASSLEGQAGYTF. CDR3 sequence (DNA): TGCGCCAGCAGCTTGGAGGGACAGGCTGGCTACACCTTC.

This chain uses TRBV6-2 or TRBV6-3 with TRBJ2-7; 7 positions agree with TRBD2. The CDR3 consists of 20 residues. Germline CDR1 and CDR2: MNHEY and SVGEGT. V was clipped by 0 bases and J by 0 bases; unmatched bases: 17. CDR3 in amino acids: CASSYSKKWASGLSSYEQYF. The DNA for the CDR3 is TGTGCCAGCAGTTACTCGAAAAAGTGGGCTAGCGGCCTCAGCTCCTACGAGCAGTACTTC.

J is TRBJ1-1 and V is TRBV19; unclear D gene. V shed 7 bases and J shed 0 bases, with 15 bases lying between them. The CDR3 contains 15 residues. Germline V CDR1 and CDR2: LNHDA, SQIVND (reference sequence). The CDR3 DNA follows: TGTGCCAGTACCGCTTTCGCCGACATGAACACTGAAGCTTTCTTT. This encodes CASTAFADMNTEAFF.

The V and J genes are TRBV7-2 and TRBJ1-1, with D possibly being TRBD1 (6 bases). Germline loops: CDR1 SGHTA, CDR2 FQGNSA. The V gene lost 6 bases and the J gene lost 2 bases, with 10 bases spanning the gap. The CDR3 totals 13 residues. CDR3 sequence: CASSSQGNTEAFF. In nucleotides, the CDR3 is TGTGCCAGCAGTTCACAGGGTAACACTGAAGCTTTCTTT. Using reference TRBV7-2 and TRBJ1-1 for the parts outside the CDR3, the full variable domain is GAGVSQSPSNKVTEKGKDVELRCDPISGHTALYWYRQSLGQGLEFLIYFQGNSAPDKSGLPSDRFSAERTGGSVSTLTIQRTQQEDSAVYLCASSSQGNTEAFFGQGTRLTVV.

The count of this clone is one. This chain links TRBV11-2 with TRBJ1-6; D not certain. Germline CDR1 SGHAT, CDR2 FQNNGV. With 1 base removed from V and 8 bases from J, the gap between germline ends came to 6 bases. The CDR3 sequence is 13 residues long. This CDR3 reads CASSLGLDSPLHF. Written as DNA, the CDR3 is TGTGCCAGCAGCTTAGGGTTGGATTCACCCCTCCACTTT. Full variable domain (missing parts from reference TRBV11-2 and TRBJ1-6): EAGVAQSPRYKIIEKRQSVAFWCNPISGHATLYWYQQILGQGPKLLIQFQNNGVVDDSQLPKDRFSAERLKGVDSTLKIQPAKLEDSAVYLCASSLGLDSPLHFGNGTRLTVT.

The CDR3 DNA is TGTGCCAGCAGTTTGCGGGGTTACGAGTATGGCTACACCTTC. Protein sequence: CASSLRGYEYGYTF. The chain couples TRBV28 to TRBJ1-2; D is unclear. Trimming pared 3 bases from V and 5 bases from J, leaving 13 bases between. The CDR3 consists of 14 residues. CDR1 MDHEN and CDR2 SYDVKM come from the germline V gene.

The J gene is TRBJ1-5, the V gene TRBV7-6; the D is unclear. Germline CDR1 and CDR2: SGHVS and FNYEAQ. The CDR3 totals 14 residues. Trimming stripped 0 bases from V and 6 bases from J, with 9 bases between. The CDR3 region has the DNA TGTGCCAGCAGCTTAGCGGAAGTGGGTCAGCCCCAGCATTTT. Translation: CASSLAEVGQPQHF.